The 31 T cell receptor beta chains below come from one sample, sequenced in a study of beta chain features in type 1 diabetes (dated by TCRdb to the late 2010s). Points the paper makes about the study in general: In all four CD4+ subsets, TCRB CDR3 length was moderately but significantly shorter in type 1 diabetes patients.

Library construction relied on the immunoSEQ multiplex PCR assay. The High Capacity cDNA Reverse Transcription Kit was used to reverse transcribe all of the isolated RNA, meaning that expressed TCRB transcripts were what got sequenced. TCRdb took this table from immuneACCESS and kept in-frame rearrangements with V and J called. Such tables lack part of the clones; where checked against another copy, unresolved V genes explain under half of the gap, and the rest is unexplained. A total of some 360,000 clones appear in this sample, over 8.5% of them only once. 0.45% to 0.65% of the sample lies in the top ten. Their target antigens are unknown. The specimen sequenced was central memory CD4+ T cells from blood. These receptors all come from a man aged 30-40 years with type 1 diabetes.

The chain combines TRBV28 with TRBJ1-4, with D possibly being TRBD1 (5 bases). The CDR3 length is 16 residues. Deletions cut 4 bases from V and 5 bases from J, with 17 bases between. Germline-derived CDR1 and CDR2 are MDHEN and SYDVKM. Written as DNA, the CDR3 is TGTGCCAGCAGTTCGCAGGGTGCGCATTCGAATGAAAAACTGTTTTTT. Translated, it gives CASSSQGAHSNEKLFF.

This clone was observed a handful of times. This chain links TRBV7-8 with TRBJ1-1, with D maybe TRBD1 (6 bases). There are 14 residues in the CDR3. The germline V gene has CDR1 SGHVS and CDR2 FQNEAQ. Trimming cost V 5 bases and J 1 base, with 11 bases left between them. The CDR3 sequence is CASSPTGWNTEAFF. CDR3 DNA: TGTGCCAGCAGCCCCACAGGGTGGAACACTGAAGCTTTCTTT.

The chain links TRBV19 to TRBJ1-4, with D possibly matching TRBD1 (6 bases). Between the trimmed V and J ends, which lost 4 bases and 6 bases, there was a span of 15 bases. Germline loops: CDR1 LNHDA, CDR2 SQIVND (reference sequence). The CDR3 length is 15 residues. The CDR3 here is CASSTGNRVDEKLFF. CDR3 DNA: TGTGCCAGTAGTACGGGAAACAGGGTGGATGAAAAACTGTTTTTT. Together with reference TRBV19 and TRBJ1-4, the CDR3 gives the full variable domain: DGGITQSPKYLFRKEGQNVTLSCEQNLNHDAMYWYRQDPGQGLRLIYYSQIVNDFQKGDIAEGYSVSREKKESFPLTVTSAQKNPTAFYLCASSTGNRVDEKLFFGSGTQLSVL.

This clone was seen a handful of times. This chain connects TRBV6-5 to TRBJ1-4, with no clear D. The CDR3 loop spans 13 amino acids. Germline loops: CDR1 MNHEY, CDR2 SVGAGI. The V end lost 5 bases, the J end lost 7 bases, and 11 bases lay between the germline ends. The CDR3 loop is CASSRRRFEKLFF. Here the CDR3 DNA reads TGTGCCAGCAGTAGAAGGCGGTTTGAAAAACTGTTTTTT.

The genes are TRBV19 and TRBJ2-3; D gene ambiguous. The CDR3 sequence is 14 residues long. Between the trimmed V and J ends, which lost 5 bases and 0 bases, there was a span of 9 bases. CDR1 and CDR2 from the germline V gene are LNHDA and SQIVND (reference sequence). In nucleotides, the CDR3 is TGTGCCAGTAGTCCATGGGGAAGCACAGATACGCAGTATTTT. Its protein is CASSPWGSTDTQYF.

The rearrangement uses TRBV7-2 and TRBJ2-7, with 9 bases matching TRBD2. Per the germline V gene, CDR1 is SGHTA and CDR2 is FQGNSA. CDR3 length: 15 amino acids. Trimming at V came to 5 bases and at J to 4 bases, leaving 9 bases not matched to a gene. The CDR3 DNA reads TGTGCCAGCAGCCTTTGGGCGGGAGGGCCTTACGAGCAGTACTTC. Protein sequence: CASSLWAGGPYEQYF.

This clone was seen a handful of times. The V call is TRBV5-1, the J call TRBJ2-7; the match to TRBD1 covers 8 bases. Germline-derived CDR1 and CDR2 are SGHRS and YFSETQ. The CDR3 is 14 residues long. Trimming at V came to 2 bases and at J to 2 bases, leaving 3 bases not matched to a gene. CDR3 coding DNA: TGCGCCAGCAGCTTACAACAGGGGGCCTACGAGCAGTACTTC. Translation gives CASSLQQGAYEQYF.

V gene TRBV5-1 combines with J gene TRBJ2-5, with TRBD2 matching over 16 bases. V lost 3 bases and J lost 5; bases outside the gene matches: 7. Germline loops: CDR1 SGHRS, CDR2 YFSETQ. CDR3 length: 17 residues. The CDR3 region is CASSSGLAGGPGETQYF. The CDR3 DNA is TGCGCCAGCAGCTCGGGACTAGCGGGAGGGCCCGGGGAGACCCAGTACTTC.

As to this clone: A clone one base away is much larger, so this may be a read error. The chain is built from TRBV6-1 and TRBJ2-7; D not resolved. Trimming took 5 bases from V and 2 from J, leaving 4 bases between them. The CDR3 has 11 amino acids. Germline V gene data show CDR1 as MNHNS and CDR2 as SASEGT. Written as DNA, the CDR3 is TGTGCCAGCAGTTACGCCTACGAGCAGTACTTC. This translates into CASSYAYEQYF.

The table lists this clone with a few counts. V is TRBV7-2 and J is TRBJ1-4; D might be TRBD1 (5 bases). Germline V lookup: CDR1 SGHTA, CDR2 FQGNSA. The germline V and J ends were trimmed by 5 bases and 5 bases, with 15 bases remaining between them. The CDR3 length is 15 residues. The DNA of the CDR3 is TGTGCCAGCAGCGCTACGGGAGGACAAAATGAAAAACTGTTTTTT. This encodes CASSATGGQNEKLFF.

This clone was found a few times. The chain recombines TRBV11-3 with TRBJ2-1; 10 bases fit TRBD1. Germline V CDR1 and CDR2: SGHNT, YENEEA. With V trimmed by 0 bases and J by 2 bases, 7 bases remained unmatched. The CDR3 extends over 18 amino acids. The CDR3 is CASSLDQGGTGAYNEQFF. DNA of the CDR3: TGTGCCAGCAGCTTAGATCAGGGGGGGACAGGGGCCTACAATGAGCAGTTCTTC.

A few counts support this clone. V usage is TRBV18 and J usage is TRBJ1-4; 8 bases line up with TRBD1. The V segment lost 3 bases and the J segment 8 bases; nucleotides outside the gene matches: 8. Germline CDR1 KGHSH, CDR2 LQKENI. CDR3 size: 15 residues. The CDR3 sequence: CASSPRTGQGEKLFF. CDR3 nucleotide sequence: TGTGCCAGCTCACCTCGGACAGGGCAGGGCGAAAAACTGTTTTTT.

This clone was picked up a small number of times. This chain connects TRBV11-3 to TRBJ2-3; TRBD1 matches at 9 bases. CDR1 SGHNT and CDR2 YENEEA come from the germline V gene. This CDR3 region has 16 residues. The ends lost 5 bases at V and 6 bases at J; junction bases unmatched: 12. CDR3 in amino acids: CASSPPGTGFTDTQYF. CDR3 bases: TGTGCCAGCAGCCCTCCCGGGACAGGGTTCACGGATACGCAGTATTTT.

The V gene is TRBV11-2, the J gene TRBJ2-4; 7 bases line up with TRBD1. The CDR3 covers 15 residues. Per germline, CDR1 SGHAT and CDR2 FQNNGV. J was trimmed by 1 base and V by 5 bases; bases with no gene match: 5. CDR3 coding DNA: TGTGCCAGCAGCGCCATACAGGGGGCCAAAAACATTCAGTACTTC. Encoded protein: CASSAIQGAKNIQYF.

The chain uses TRBV28 and TRBJ1-6, with D perhaps TRBD1 (6 bases). Germline V gene sequence: CDR1 MDHEN, CDR2 SYDVKM. CDR3 size: 13 residues. Trimming removed 10 bases at V and 4 bases at J, with 11 bases between. The CDR3: CAIRTEYNSPLHF. CDR3 sequence (DNA): TGTGCCATAAGGACAGAGTATAATTCACCCCTCCACTTT.

This chain connects TRBV11-1 to TRBJ2-1; 8 bases align to TRBD2. Germline V gene data show CDR1 as SGHAT and CDR2 as FQDESV (reference sequence). This CDR3 has 13 amino acids. Trimming at V came to 3 bases and at J to 8 bases, leaving 3 bases not matched to a gene. The CDR3 is CASSFGTRDEQFF. CDR3 bases: TGTGCCAGCAGCTTTGGGACTAGGGATGAGCAGTTCTTC.

The V call is TRBV30, the J call TRBJ2-3, with a possible D match to TRBD1 (6 bases). The CDR3 extends over 14 amino acids. CDR1 is GTSNPN, CDR2 SVGIG, per germline (reference sequence). Trimming took 0 bases from V and 5 from J, leaving 12 bases between them. CDR3 sequence reads: CAWSVDSFVDTQYF. As DNA, the CDR3 is TGTGCCTGGAGTGTGGACAGCTTTGTAGATACGCAGTATTTT.

Points on this clone: At one boundary the junction diverges from the germline segment, which might be a read error. The J gene is TRBJ2-2, the V gene TRBV10-3; 9 bases agree with TRBD2. CDR1 and CDR2 (germline): ENHRY, SYGVKD. The CDR3 covers 15 residues. For the CDR3, the DNA is TGTGCCAGCAGTGTGACTAGCGGGAACACCGGGGAGCTGTTTTTT. Translation: CASSVTSGNTGELFF.

As concerns this clone: The same CDR3 can be traced to other DNA sequences in this sample. This chain connects TRBV7-2 to TRBJ2-3; D is undetermined. Germline-derived CDR1 and CDR2 are SGHTA and FQGNSA. The CDR3 has 12 amino acids. The ends were cut back, 5 bases at V and 0 bases at J, with 3 bases in the middle. Here the CDR3 DNA reads TGTGCCAGCAGCAGCAGCACAGATACGCAGTATTTT. It yields the protein CASSSSTDTQYF.

This clone has only a few counts. In nucleotides, the CDR3 is TGTGCCAGTAGTGCCCGGACAGCCAGAAACTATGGCTACACCTTC. It codes for CASSARTARNYGYTF. This rearrangement joins TRBV19 to TRBJ1-2; TRBD1 is a possible D gene (6 bases). The CDR3 sequence is 15 residues long. The V end was cut by 5 bases, the J end by 2 bases, with 15 bases between. Looked up from germline, CDR1 is LNHDA and CDR2 is SQIVND (reference sequence).

This clone has a handful of counts. The chain links TRBV7-2 to TRBJ2-2, with 7 bases aligning to TRBD1. CDR3 size: 15 residues. The V gene's germline CDR1 is SGHTA and CDR2 FQGNSA. Losses at the gene ends were 5 bases for V and 6 bases for J; bases not matched to a gene: 9. This CDR3 is CASSDRQGWAGELFF. The CDR3, as DNA: TGTGCCAGCAGCGATCGACAGGGTTGGGCCGGGGAGCTGTTTTTT.

V is TRBV30 and J is TRBJ1-4, with D hard to call. Germline lookup yields CDR1 GTSNPN and CDR2 SVGIG (reference sequence). CDR3 length: 12 amino acids. Trimming shortened V by 5 bases and J by 8 bases, and 12 bases separated the two germline ends. The CDR3 loop is CAWGGYGEKLFF. The CDR3 DNA reads as TGTGCCTGGGGCGGATACGGGGAAAAACTGTTTTTT.

This clone occurred many times. V is TRBV18 and J is TRBJ2-1, with TRBD1 matching over 9 bases. The CDR3 is made up of 15 amino acids. Trimming removed 3 bases from V and 7 bases from J; junction bases left unmatched: 7. Germline CDR1 and CDR2: KGHSH and LQKENI. The DNA for the CDR3 is TGTGCCAGCTCACCCCGGACAGGGGTAACAAATGAGCAGTTCTTC. Amino acids: CASSPRTGVTNEQFF.

The chain employs TRBV5-1 and TRBJ2-7; D may match TRBD1 or TRBD2 (6 bases each). The V end lost 3 bases, the J end lost 3 bases, and 28 bases lay between the germline ends. CDR3 length: 19 amino acids. Germline V gene data show CDR1 as SGHRS and CDR2 as YFSETQ. The CDR3 nucleotides are TGCGCCAGCAGCTCCCAAGGGGGGTTGAGCGGCACCGGAATCTACGAGCAGTACTTC. It encodes CASSSQGGLSGTGIYEQYF.

This chain links TRBV30 with TRBJ2-6; TRBD1 agrees at 9 bases. Germline trimming cut 5 bases from V and 0 bases from J; bases unmatched to any gene: 11. CDR3 length: 18 residues. Germline-derived CDR1 and CDR2 are GTSNPN and SVGIG (reference sequence). CDR3 DNA: TGTGCCTGGTTGAATAGGGGACAGGGCGCCTCTGGGGCCAACGTCCTGACTTTC. It yields the protein CAWLNRGQGASGANVLTF. The entire variable domain, with the rest obtained from reference TRBV30 and TRBJ2-6, is as follows: SQTIHQWPATLVQPVGSPLSLECTVEGTSNPNLYWYRQAAGRGLQLLFYSVGIGQISSEVPQNLSASRPQDRQFILSSKKLLLSDSGFYLCAWLNRGQGASGANVLTFGAGSRLTVL.

The CDR3 sequence is CASTRGLAGEQTQYF. The DNA of the CDR3 is TGTGCCAGCACCAGAGGACTAGCGGGAGAACAGACCCAGTACTTC. The chain uses TRBV6-1 and TRBJ2-5, with 13 bases matching TRBD2. Per the germline V gene, CDR1 is MNHNS and CDR2 is SASEGT. V dropped 7 bases and J dropped 6; count of bases not matched to a gene: 8. The CDR3 is made up of 15 amino acids.

Only a few counts were recorded for this clone. V and J are TRBV29-1 and TRBJ2-7, with TRBD1 matching 11 bases. Germline CDR1 SQVTM, CDR2 ANQGSEA. J was trimmed by 6 bases and V by 7 bases; bases with no gene match: 8. This CDR3 comprises 13 residues. Here the CDR3 reads CSARAGTGGEQYF. DNA for the CDR3: TGCAGCGCCCGCGCCGGGACAGGGGGCGAGCAGTACTTC.

The chain combines TRBV28 with TRBJ1-2; 11 nucleotides line up with TRBD1. The J segment lost 2 bases and the V segment lost 5 bases, leaving 4 bases of the junction unmatched. There are 15 residues in the CDR3. Germline CDR1 MDHEN, CDR2 SYDVKM. The DNA of the CDR3 is TGTGCCAGCAGTCCGGGGACAGGGGGAAACTATGGCTACACCTTC. The encoded protein is CASSPGTGGNYGYTF.

The genes are TRBV5-1 and TRBJ2-7; perhaps D is TRBD1 or TRBD2 (7 bases each). CDR3 length equals 14 residues. Per the germline V gene, CDR1 is SGHRS and CDR2 is YFSETQ. Trimming cost V 0 bases and J 5 bases, with 12 bases left between them. As DNA, the CDR3 is TGCGCCAGCAGCTTGGGACAGGGACTACACGAGCAGTACTTC. This codes for CASSLGQGLHEQYF.

This clone was recorded a few times. CDR3 nucleotides: TGTGCCAGCAGCTTATCTGACGGGAGCTCCTACGAGCAGTACTTC. This codes for CASSLSDGSSYEQYF. The gene calls are TRBV11-2 and TRBJ2-7; TRBD2 is a possible D gene (6 bases). This CDR3 has 15 residues. V was clipped by 2 bases and J by 0 bases, with 11 bases between them. CDR1 and CDR2 from the germline V gene are SGHAT and FQNNGV.

In this sample, this clone turned up once. The chain links TRBV7-3 to TRBJ1-3; D is undetermined. Trimming cost V 5 bases and J 2 bases, with 13 bases left between them. Per germline, CDR1 SGHTA and CDR2 FQGTGA. The CDR3 spans 15 residues. CDR3 loop: CASSPRGGTGNTIYF. The CDR3 coding sequence is TGTGCCAGCAGCCCCCGGGGAGGGACTGGAAACACCATATATTTT.